This TCR beta chain was captured by sequencing in a study of CD8 T cells in Susac syndrome. In the study overall: Intravenous immunoglobulin alone or corticosteroids were being given to patients with Susac syndrome at blood draw, unless they were therapy-naive.

The ends were cut back, 3 bases at V and 7 bases at J, with 15 bases in the middle. Germline V gene lookup returns CDR1 LGHDT and CDR2 YNNKEL (reference sequence). This CDR3 is 14 amino acids long. Random hexamers were used to reverse transcribe roughly 0.45 to 1 ug of RNA. TCRdb re-derived calls from the immunoSEQ multiplex PCR reads in MiXCR, one entry per CDR3 protein. In the table there are approximately 190,000 distinct CDR3 sequences, approximately 94% of which are singletons. The V call is TRBV3-1, the J call TRBJ2-5, with D maybe TRBD1 (6 bases). The receptor was derived from a human donor with Susac syndrome. What was sequenced was CD4+ T cells from PBMCs. The CDR3: CASSQVQGIGTQYF. For the CDR3, the DNA is TGTGCCAGCAGCCAGGTACAGGGTATTGGGACCCAGTACTTC.